What follows are 22 T cell receptor beta chains derived from one specimen sequenced in a study of blood T cell repertoires in COVID-19. The method was immunoSEQ multiplex PCR; TCRdb's version includes in-frame clones alone and lacks a portion of them. The table shows fewer than 600,000 clones, with 89% occurring only once. The sample was peripheral blood. Every receptor here comes from a man aged 18 to 30 with COVID-19, enrolled during active disease.

V usage is TRBV19 and J usage is TRBJ1-3, with a possible D match to TRBD1 (5 bases). The length of the CDR3 is 16 residues. CDR1 and CDR2 (germline): LNHDA, SQIVND (reference sequence). The germline V and J ends were trimmed by 3 bases and 4 bases, with 16 bases remaining between them. CDR3 in DNA: TGTGCCAGTAGTATTTCCCAGGGCCTCGCAGGAAACACCATATATTTT. Encoded protein: CASSISQGLAGNTIYF.

In DNA, the CDR3 is TGCAGTGCGAGTATTGACAGGGATAATCAGCCCCAGCATTTT. Its translation is CSASIDRDNQPQHF. This rearrangement joins TRBV20-1 to TRBJ1-5, with 7 bases lining up with TRBD1. The junction had 9 bases not matched to a gene; V was cut back by 6 bases and J by 4 bases. CDR3 length equals 14 residues. In germline, CDR1 is DFQATT, CDR2 SNEGSKA (reference sequence).

The J gene is TRBJ1-2, the V gene TRBV6-5; D ambiguous. V was trimmed by 6 bases and J by 0 bases, leaving 5 bases between them. Germline V gives CDR1 MNHEY, CDR2 SVGAGI. The CDR3 length is 12 residues. CDR3 protein: CASSPANYGYTF. In nucleotides, the CDR3 is TGTGCCAGCAGCCCCGCTAACTATGGCTACACCTTC.

The chain is built from TRBV11-2 and TRBJ2-7; D unresolved. The CDR3 runs 15 residues. CDR1 is SGHAT and CDR2 is FQNNGV in the germline V gene. The V and J ends lost 2 bases and 1 base respectively, with 12 bases between them. The CDR3 sequence is CASSLNPGRSYEQYF. The DNA of the CDR3 is TGTGCCAGCAGCTTAAATCCAGGAAGATCCTACGAGCAGTACTTC.

V gene TRBV7-8 combines with J gene TRBJ2-1; D ambiguous. The CDR3 sequence is 17 residues long. Trimming removed 5 bases at V and 0 bases at J, with 17 bases between. Germline CDR1 and CDR2: SGHVS and FQNEAQ. CDR3 amino acids: CASSPFAVVSSYNEQFF. CDR3 nucleotide sequence: TGTGCCAGCAGCCCTTTCGCGGTGGTAAGCTCCTACAATGAGCAGTTCTTC.

This sequence joins TRBV7-5 and TRBJ1-1. TRBV7-5 is classified as a pseudogene. This CDR3 region has 18 residues. In DNA form, the CDR3 reads TGTGTCAGAAGCCCTAGAAAGACCTACCAGGGGAGGGTGACTGAAGCTTTCTTT. This translates into CVRSPRKTYQGRVTEAFF.

This clone was observed a handful of times. The gene calls are TRBV6-5 and TRBJ2-2, with D possibly being TRBD1 (6 bases). Trimming took 5 bases from V and 5 from J, leaving 12 bases between them. Germline CDR1 and CDR2: MNHEY and SVGAGI. The CDR3 runs to 14 residues. CDR3 nucleotides: TGTGCCAGCAGTATAGGACAGCTAACCGGGGAGCTGTTTTTT. This codes for CASSIGQLTGELFF.

The chain is built from TRBV5-1 and TRBJ2-3; 11 bases are shared with TRBD2. The CDR3 sequence is 16 residues long. Germline V gene lookup returns CDR1 SGHRS and CDR2 YFSETQ. V lost 3 bases to trimming and J lost 2 bases; unmatched junction nucleotides: 5. For the CDR3, the DNA is TGCGCCAGCAGCTACGGACTAGCGGGCATCACAGATACGCAGTATTTT. Its protein product is CASSYGLAGITDTQYF.

This rearrangement joins TRBV7-6 to TRBJ2-7; TRBD1 matches at 9 bases. Germline values: CDR1 SGHVS, CDR2 FNYEAQ. The CDR3 is 17 residues long. J was trimmed by 2 bases and V by 2 bases; bases with no gene match: 10. The CDR3 DNA is TGTGCCAGCAGCTTATACGGTGGGACAGGGTTACCCTACGAGCAGTACTTC. Protein: CASSLYGGTGLPYEQYF.

This clone was counted once. The gene calls are TRBV30 and TRBJ2-7, with 10 bases identical to TRBD2. The V gene end was trimmed by 3 bases and the J gene end by 0 bases; junction bases not matched to a gene: 11. The CDR3 contains 17 residues. The germline V gene encodes CDR1 GTSNPN and CDR2 SVGIG (reference sequence). The CDR3 loop is CAWRAASGSSSSYEQYF. In DNA, the CDR3 is TGTGCCTGGAGGGCGGCTAGCGGGAGTTCCAGCTCCTACGAGCAGTACTTC.

This chain connects TRBV15 to TRBJ1-1; D call uncertain. The V gene lost 7 bases and the J gene lost 4 bases, with 16 bases spanning the gap. CDR1 is LNHNV and CDR2 is YYDKDF in the germline V gene (reference sequence). The CDR3 runs to 14 residues. CDR3 in amino acids: CATTMYGVGTEAFF. For the CDR3, the DNA is TGTGCCACCACCATGTACGGGGTGGGCACTGAAGCTTTCTTT.

The genes are TRBV5-5 and TRBJ1-4, with 9 bases fitting TRBD1. The germline gives CDR1 SGHKS, CDR2 YYEKEE (reference sequence). V was clipped by 4 bases and J by 0 bases; unmatched bases: 4. This CDR3 has 16 residues. CDR3 sequence (DNA): TGTGCCAGCAGCACGGACAGGGGCGCAACTAATGAAAAACTGTTTTTT. As protein: CASSTDRGATNEKLFF.

Only one count was recorded for this clone. J is TRBJ2-1 and V is TRBV14, with unresolved D. Trimming removed 5 bases from V and 8 bases from J, with 7 bases in between. Looked up from germline, CDR1 is SGHDN and CDR2 is FVKESK. The CDR3 sequence is 11 residues long. The CDR3 region has the DNA TGTGCCAGCAGCTCTCTCTATGAGCAGTTCTTC. It is translated as CASSSLYEQFF.

In the case of this clone: Distinct nucleotide sequences in the sample also encode this CDR3. The chain recombines TRBV24-1 with TRBJ2-7; D may be TRBD1 (6 bases). This CDR3 is built from 13 residues. V was pared by 4 bases and J by 4 bases, with 10 bases between. Germline V gives CDR1 KGHDR, CDR2 SFDVKD. As DNA, the CDR3 is TGTGCCACCAGTGAAACAGGGTTGTACGAGCAGTACTTC. Its protein is CATSETGLYEQYF.

The genes are TRBV5-1 and TRBJ1-1; 9 positions agree with TRBD1. Germline-derived CDR1 and CDR2 are SGHRS and YFSETQ. Trimming at V came to 4 bases and at J to 4 bases, leaving 8 bases not matched to a gene. The CDR3 is 15 amino acids. The CDR3 sequence: CASSIPGQGSTEAFF. DNA of the CDR3: TGCGCCAGCAGCATTCCGGGACAGGGATCCACTGAAGCTTTCTTT.

The count of this clone is one. V usage is TRBV27 and J usage is TRBJ2-3; D ambiguous. Trimming took 4 bases from V and 5 from J, leaving 13 bases between them. CDR3 size: 14 residues. CDR1 is MNHEY and CDR2 is SMNVEV in the germline V gene (reference sequence). The CDR3 is CASSSVVGLDTQYF. In DNA form, the CDR3 reads TGTGCCAGCAGTTCAGTTGTGGGCTTAGATACGCAGTATTTT.

CDR3 nucleotides: TGTGCCTACGGAATGGACAGGGGTGCCTACGAGCAGTACTTC. Its translation is CAYGMDRGAYEQYF. This chain connects TRBV2 to TRBJ2-7, with 9 nucleotides matching TRBD1. The CDR3 has 14 amino acids. Trimming cost V 11 bases and J 2 bases; bases outside gene matches: 10. Germline V CDR1 and CDR2: SNHLY, FYNNEI.

The chain recombines TRBV24-1 with TRBJ1-2; D unresolved. Germline-derived CDR1 and CDR2 are KGHDR and SFDVKD. Trimming took off 3 bases at V and 0 bases at J, with 10 bases between the two ends. This CDR3 region has 15 residues. The CDR3 loop is CATSDPQRANYGYTF. CDR3 sequence (DNA): TGTGCCACCAGTGATCCACAGAGAGCTAACTATGGCTACACCTTC.

The gene calls are TRBV5-1 and TRBJ2-3; unclear D gene. The germline CDR1 and CDR2 sequences are SGHRS and YFSETQ. Trimming left V 0 bases short and J 1 base short, with 6 bases between. The length of the CDR3 is 14 residues. CDR3 coding DNA: TGCGCCAGCAGCTTGGTTTCAGGCACAGATACGCAGTATTTT. Its protein product is CASSLVSGTDTQYF.

V and J are TRBV6-1 and TRBJ2-3; D is ambiguous. V gave up 3 bases and J gave up 3 bases, with 7 bases separating them. The CDR3 covers 13 residues. Per germline, CDR1 MNHNS and CDR2 SASEGT. The CDR3 sequence is CASSDSRTDTQYF. CDR3 coding DNA: TGTGCCAGCAGTGATTCTAGAACAGATACGCAGTATTTT.

The chain employs TRBV27 and TRBJ1-6; D gene ambiguous. Germline V CDR1 and CDR2: MNHEY, SMNVEV (reference sequence). The CDR3 loop spans 13 amino acids. Trimming removed 2 bases at V and 10 bases at J, with 9 bases between. DNA for the CDR3: TGTGCCAGCAGTTTAGGGAGGGCATCACCCCTCCACTTT. Translating it yields CASSLGRASPLHF.

With regard to this clone: Other DNA sequences in the sample encode the same CDR3. This sequence joins TRBV7-9 and TRBJ1-2, with 8 nucleotides matching TRBD1. This CDR3 is 13 amino acids long. CDR1 is SEHNR and CDR2 is FQNEAQ in the germline V gene (reference sequence). V gave up 5 bases and J gave up 5 bases; unmatched junction bases: 4. CDR3 bases: TGTGCCAGCAGCCCTGACAGGGGTTATGGCTACACCTTC. Protein product: CASSPDRGYGYTF.